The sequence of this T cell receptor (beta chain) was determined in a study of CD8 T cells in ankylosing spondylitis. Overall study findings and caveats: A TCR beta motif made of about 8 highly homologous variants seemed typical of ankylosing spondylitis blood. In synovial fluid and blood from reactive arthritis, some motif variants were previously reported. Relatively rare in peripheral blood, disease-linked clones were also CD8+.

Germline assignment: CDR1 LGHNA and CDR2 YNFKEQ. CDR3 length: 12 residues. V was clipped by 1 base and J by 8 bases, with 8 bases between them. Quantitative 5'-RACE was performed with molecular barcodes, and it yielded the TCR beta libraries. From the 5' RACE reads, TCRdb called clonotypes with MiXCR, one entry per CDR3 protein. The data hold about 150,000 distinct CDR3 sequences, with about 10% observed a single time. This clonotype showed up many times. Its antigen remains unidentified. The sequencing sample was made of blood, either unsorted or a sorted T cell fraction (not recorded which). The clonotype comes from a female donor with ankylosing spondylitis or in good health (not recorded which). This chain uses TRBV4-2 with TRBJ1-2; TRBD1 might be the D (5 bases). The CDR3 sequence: CASSQGSGGYTF. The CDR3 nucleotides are TGTGCCAGCAGCCAAGGGTCAGGGGGCTACACCTTC.